This TCR beta chain was identified during a study of cytomegalovirus exposure and HLA in healthy donors. Deletions cut 5 bases from V and 5 bases from J, with 9 bases between. The CDR3 sequence is 12 residues long. The germline V gene encodes CDR1 LNHDA and CDR2 SQIVND (reference sequence). Though probably carrying unrecorded immune exposures, donors were nominally healthy at sampling. The PCR had 60 Vbeta and 13 Jbeta primers. Repertoires were generated with immunoSEQ multiplex PCR, while TCRdb's copy carries only in-frame clones and drops some. This sample has around 58,000 clones; about three quarters occur once, and the top ten carry more than 2.5%.

This sequence was found in a female donor in good health and CMV-seronegative. The specimen was PBMCs. The chain carries TRBV19 and TRBJ1-1, with a tentative D call TRBD1 (5 bases). DNA of the CDR3: TGTGCCAGTAGTTCCCGGGGGACTGAAGCTTTCTTT. This codes for CASSSRGTEAFF.